This T cell receptor (beta chain) was profiled in a study of identical twins. MiXCR, applied by TCRdb to the 5' RACE reads, yields one record per CDR3 protein. The sample contains approximately 1.8 million distinct CDR3 sequences, roughly 35% of which appear only once. This clonotype has a handful of counts. The CDR3 extends over 19 amino acids. The V end was cut by 1 base, the J end by 3 bases, with 22 bases between. Germline CDR1 reads MDHEN; CDR2 reads SYDVKM. The chain links TRBV28 to TRBJ2-1; perhaps TRBD1 as D (6 bases). This TCR was recovered from a newborn girl in good health. Sequenced sample: cord blood. CDR3 in amino acids: CASSLSGITRQANYNEQFF. The CDR3 DNA reads TGTGCCAGCAGTTTATCTGGAATAACCAGACAGGCCAACTACAATGAGCAGTTCTTC.